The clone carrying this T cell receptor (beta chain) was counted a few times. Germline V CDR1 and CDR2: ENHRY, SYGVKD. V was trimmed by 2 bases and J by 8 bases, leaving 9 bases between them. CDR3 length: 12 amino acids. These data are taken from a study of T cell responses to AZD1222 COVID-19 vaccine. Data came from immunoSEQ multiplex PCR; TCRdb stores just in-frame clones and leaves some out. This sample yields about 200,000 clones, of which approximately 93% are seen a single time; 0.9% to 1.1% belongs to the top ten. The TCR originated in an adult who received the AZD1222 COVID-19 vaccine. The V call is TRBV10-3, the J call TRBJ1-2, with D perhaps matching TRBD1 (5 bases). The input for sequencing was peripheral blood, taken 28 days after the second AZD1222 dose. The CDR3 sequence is CAISEGGTGYTF. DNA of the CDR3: TGTGCCATCAGTGAGGGGGGGACCGGCTACACCTTC.